This entry features one T cell receptor (beta chain) sequence. This clonotype was seen more than once but under ten times. Its binding antigen is unknown. Compared with germline, one end of the junction differs, possibly owing to a read error. This sample was taken from a study of post-analysis software for immune sequencing data (dated by TCRdb to between 2014 and 2016). Looking at the study overall: Recorded disease courses included relapsing-remitting, secondary progressive and progressive-relapsing multiple sclerosis, with some patients lacking subtype annotation. The multiple sclerosis patient repertoires were compared with about a dozen previously published healthy control repertoires from donors aged 6 to 25 years. A subset of samples was prepared in parallel using single-end sample barcoding, then pooled and co-amplified after Illumina adapter ligation. Results the study describes overall, beyond this receptor: Normalized Chao1 diversity was significantly lower in multiple sclerosis patients than controls, suggesting substantial peripheral T-cell clonal expansion. Significantly higher frequencies in patients than in controls were found for about 5 TRBV segments, including TRBV5-6, TRBV5-1 and TRBV20-1. Direct clustering with F measure revealed strong co-clustering of samples prepared in the same batch, which led to a batch-effect correction. The multiple sclerosis patient group was slightly younger than the control group.

Libraries were made using PCR. The data were produced on an Illumina HiSeq 2500. Unique molecular identifiers were incorporated into TCR beta cDNA libraries to reduce PCR and sequencing biases. Approximately 500,000 cDNA molecules were obtained for every 1 to 10 million input T cells, so each molecule roughly corresponded to one T cell. Patient libraries were prepared and sequenced with the same protocol used for the earlier healthy control dataset. Within a given batch, samples were prepared together, multiplexed and sequenced on the same HiSeq lane. On the authors' methods: MIGEC handled the raw barcoded reads, throwing out single-read molecular identifier groups before consensus assembly and CDR3 extraction. VDJtools was used for post-analysis of the clonotype tables, with diversity normalized by down-sampling every dataset to the smallest sample size. In repertoire overlap clustering, CDR3 amino acid sequences, but not nucleotide sequences, were matched to correct batch-related cross-sample contamination. TCRdb passed the public sequencing reads through fastp at Q25 and MiXCR, retaining productive beta sequences. Every entry covers one CDR3 protein and lists the most common genes and DNA from its rows. TCRdb, not the authors, supplied the V and J calls. The sample table records more than 500,000 distinct CDR3 sequences; around 36% of these occur just once. The ten largest clones take up about 6% of the sample.

To demonstrate the VDJtools post-analysis software, the study profiled TCR beta repertoires from the peripheral blood of about 13 young patients with multiple sclerosis. The multiple sclerosis patients were children and adolescents between roughly 6 and 16 years of age. The CDR3 goes from the cysteine to the phenylalanine over 15 residues. Only the CDR3 region is kept as DNA, spanning 45 bases read in frame from base 1. The germline V gene specifies MGHRA as CDR1 and YSYEKL as CDR2. The sequenced material came from blood. This TCR was recovered from a girl under 18 with multiple sclerosis. This chain is built from TRBV4-1 and TRBJ2-7; the D gene assignment is ambiguous. The last part of the DNA fits TRBJ2-5 better; the J call may be wrong. The CDR3 is CTSSQDLGIVGTQYF. The sequenced DNA: TGCACCAGCAGCCAAGATCTCGGAATAGTTGGGACCCAGTACTTC.